Each of the 15 T cell receptor beta chains below was sequenced from the same sample in a study of radiotherapy plus CTLA-4 blockade in lung cancer. Profiling relied on immunoSEQ multiplex PCR, and the TCRdb table lists in-frame clones only, not all of them. This table holds more than 90,000 clones, 80% to 90% found once. The material was peripheral blood, obtained from a patient treated with radiotherapy plus ipilimumab. These receptors originate from a human donor with non-small cell lung cancer that progressed on radiotherapy plus ipilimumab.

The genes are TRBV6-6 and TRBJ2-3; the D is unclear. This CDR3 is 12 amino acids long. V shed 5 bases and J shed 4 bases, with 7 bases lying between them. The germline V gene encodes CDR1 MNHNY and CDR2 SVGAGI (reference sequence). The CDR3 reads CASSAPSDTQYF. For the CDR3, the DNA is TGTGCCAGCAGTGCCCCGTCAGATACGCAGTATTTT.

The chain combines TRBV18 with TRBJ2-7; TRBD1 or TRBD2 may be the D gene (5 bases each). The CDR3 has 14 residues. Trimming left V 1 base short and J 5 bases short, with 12 bases between. Per germline, CDR1 KGHSH and CDR2 LQKENI. CDR3 bases: TGTGCCAGCTCACCACGAGGGGACGCGAACGAGCAGTACTTC. This codes for CASSPRGDANEQYF.

The chain joins TRBV30 to TRBJ1-1; TRBD1 matches at 7 bases. Germline CDR1 GTSNPN, CDR2 SVGIG (reference sequence). V gave up 8 bases and J gave up 0 bases; unmatched junction bases: 3. This CDR3 has 12 amino acids. In DNA, the CDR3 is TGTGCCGGGACAGATATGAACACTGAAGCTTTCTTT. This sequence encodes CAGTDMNTEAFF. Variable domain in full (rest from reference TRBV30 and TRBJ1-1): SQTIHQWPATLVQPVGSPLSLECTVEGTSNPNLYWYRQAAGRGLQLLFYSVGIGQISSEVPQNLSASRPQDRQFILSSKKLLLSDSGFYLCAGTDMNTEAFFGQGTRLTVV.

The V and J genes are TRBV29-1 and TRBJ2-3; 13 bases map to TRBD2. This CDR3 comprises 15 residues. The germline CDR1 and CDR2 sequences are SQVTM and ANQGSEA. Trimming removed 4 bases from V and 4 bases from J; junction bases left unmatched: 5. CDR3 protein: CSVGTSGSWSDTQYF. CDR3 sequence (DNA): TGCAGCGTTGGGACTAGCGGGAGTTGGTCAGATACGCAGTATTTT.

The CDR3 DNA reads as TGTGCCAGCAGAGTTGGCCTAACTAACTATGGCTACACCTTC. It yields the protein CASRVGLTNYGYTF. V is TRBV2 and J is TRBJ1-2, with D unresolved. Germline V gene lookup returns CDR1 SNHLY and CDR2 FYNNEI. This CDR3 spans 14 amino acids. The germline V and J ends were trimmed by 6 bases and 0 bases, with 11 bases remaining between them.

The J gene is TRBJ1-2, the V gene TRBV10-3, with TRBD1 as a possible D gene (5 bases). CDR1 is ENHRY, CDR2 SYGVKD, per germline. V shed 7 bases and J shed 8 bases, with 23 bases lying between them. The CDR3 loop spans 15 amino acids. The CDR3, as DNA: TGTGCCATCACCTCTACGGGACCGAAAATGGGGGGCTACACCTTC. Translated, it gives CAITSTGPKMGGYTF.

The CDR3 bases are TGTGCCACCACAAGTAAGAGCGGGGTTTTGGAGCAGTTCTTC. Its protein product is CATTSKSGVLEQFF. The chain combines TRBV19 with TRBJ2-1; 7 bases line up with TRBD2. The CDR3 sequence is 14 residues long. The V segment lost 10 bases and the J segment 10 bases; nucleotides outside the gene matches: 16. Germline V gives CDR1 LNHDA, CDR2 SQIVND (reference sequence). Complete variable domain (other parts from reference TRBV19 and TRBJ2-1): DGGITQSPKYLFRKEGQNVTLSCEQNLNHDAMYWYRQDPGQGLRLIYYSQIVNDFQKGDIAEGYSVSREKKESFPLTVTSAQKNPTAFYLCATTSKSGVLEQFFGPGTRLTVL.

V and J are TRBV6-1 and TRBJ2-3, with 10 positions matching TRBD2. Trimming at V came to 7 bases and at J to 5 bases, leaving 6 bases not matched to a gene. CDR1 and CDR2 from the germline V gene are MNHNS and SASEGT. CDR3 length equals 14 residues. CDR3 bases: TGTGCCAGCAATCTAGCGGGAGCCGGAGATACGCAGTATTTT. The encoded protein is CASNLAGAGDTQYF.

This chain connects TRBV27 to TRBJ1-2, with D tentatively TRBD1 (5 bases). The CDR3 sequence is 14 residues long. The germline V gene encodes CDR1 MNHEY and CDR2 SMNVEV (reference sequence). With 6 bases removed from V and 5 bases from J, the gap between germline ends came to 16 bases. The chain's CDR3 is CASSPTRGGYGYTF. The DNA for the CDR3 is TGTGCCAGCAGCCCTACTCGGGGGGGGTATGGCTACACCTTC.

V usage is TRBV2 and J usage is TRBJ2-1, with 11 bases lining up with TRBD2. The CDR3 consists of 14 residues. In germline, CDR1 is SNHLY, CDR2 FYNNEI. V lost 6 bases, J lost 9 bases, and 7 bases stayed unmatched. This CDR3 is CASRRLAGQGEQFF. The CDR3 nucleotides are TGTGCCAGCAGGAGACTAGCGGGACAGGGTGAGCAGTTCTTC.

This clone was detected a few times. This sequence joins TRBV12-5 and TRBJ1-5; D gene ambiguous. V was clipped by 5 bases and J by 3 bases, with 2 bases between them. CDR1 is LGHNT, CDR2 FRNRAP, per germline. The CDR3 length is 11 residues. CDR3 sequence reads: CASGTNQPQHF. The CDR3 DNA reads TGTGCTAGTGGTACCAATCAGCCCCAGCATTTT.

As to this clone: An end of the junction differs from the germline gene, which may be a read error. The rearrangement links TRBV18 to TRBJ2-3; 8 bases agree with TRBD2. CDR1 and CDR2 (germline): KGHSH, LQKENI. The CDR3 has 15 amino acids. Here the CDR3 DNA reads TGTGCCAGCCCACCCCCAGCGGGAGACGTAGATACGCAGTATTTT. It encodes CASPPPAGDVDTQYF.

This chain uses TRBV2 with TRBJ2-7; possibly TRBD1 for D (6 bases). CDR3 size: 11 residues. Trimming left V 6 bases short and J 3 bases short, with 6 bases between. Germline V gene lookup returns CDR1 SNHLY and CDR2 FYNNEI. This chain's CDR3 is CASRQGYEQYF. CDR3 sequence (DNA): TGTGCCAGCAGACAGGGCTACGAGCAGTACTTC. Full variable domain (remainder filled in from reference TRBV2 and TRBJ2-7): EPEVTQTPSHQVTQMGQEVILRCVPISNHLYFYWYRQILGQKVEFLVSFYNNEISEKSEIFDDQFSVERPDGSNFTLKIRSTKLEDSAMYFCASRQGYEQYFGPGTRLTVT.

The chain couples TRBV5-1 to TRBJ2-5; perhaps TRBD2 as D (5 bases). Germline V gene sequence: CDR1 SGHRS, CDR2 YFSETQ. Trimming shortened V by 10 bases and J by 2 bases, and 15 bases separated the two germline ends. This CDR3 has 13 residues. The CDR3 nucleotides are TGCGCCGCCCGTTTAGCGCCACAAGAGACCCAGTACTTC. This sequence encodes CAARLAPQETQYF.

The chain carries TRBV6-1 and TRBJ2-7, with D uncertain. Germline V gene sequence: CDR1 MNHNS, CDR2 SASEGT. The length of the CDR3 is 13 residues. Trimming shortened V by 6 bases and J by 0 bases, and 9 bases separated the two germline ends. The CDR3 protein is CASRTLSSYEQYF. CDR3 bases: TGTGCCAGCAGAACGCTGAGCTCCTACGAGCAGTACTTC.